The 7 T cell receptor beta chains below come from one sample, sequenced in a study of blood T cells in healthy people across ages (dated by TCRdb to between 2015 and 2017). The library was made by 5' RACE. Sequenced using an Illumina HiSeq 2500. A second roughly 6 to 12 cycle PCR used a sample-barcoded 5' primer and a J-beta primer mix. Clones were called with MiXCR by TCRdb after fastp trimmed the public reads at Q25, and only in-frame beta chains were retained. A single entry per CDR3 protein holds the most common genes and DNA from its merged rows. The table for this sample lists approximately 1.5 million distinct CDR3 sequences; almost 35% of them were counted only once. Approximately 11% of the sample belongs to the ten largest clones. Sequences were obtained from blood. These receptor sequences come from a woman aged 25 to 39 in good health.

For this clonotype: This may come from a read error, since a much larger clone is one base off. Given the absence of the conserved phenylalanine or tryptophan at the CDR3 end, a read error is likely. V and J are TRBV20-1 and TRBJ2-1; the match to TRBD2 covers 11 bases. Germline V gene data show CDR1 as DFQATT and CDR2 as SNEGSKA (reference sequence). V dropped 3 bases and J dropped 8; count of bases not matched to a gene: 9. The CDR3 totals 15 residues. CDR3 residues: CSASPTSGSAYEQFC. The CDR3, as DNA: TGCAGTGCTAGCCCAACTAGCGGGAGTGCCTATGAGCAGTTCTGC.

As concerns this clonotype: Possible read error: a much larger clone is one base away. The rearrangement uses TRBV4-2 and TRBJ2-1; D remains ambiguous. CDR3 length: 16 residues. Germline V gene lookup returns CDR1 LGHNA and CDR2 YNFKEQ. The CDR3 is CASSQDQTRTYNEQCF. The CDR3 DNA sequence: TGTGCCAGCAGCCAAGATCAGACGAGAACCTACAATGAGCAGTGCTTC.

This clonotype was detected once. V and J are TRBV27 and TRBJ2-3; 11 nucleotides align to TRBD2. This CDR3 has 17 amino acids. The ends lost 5 bases at V and 0 bases at J; junction bases unmatched: 7. In germline, CDR1 is MNHEY, CDR2 SMNVEV (reference sequence). The CDR3 bases are TGTGCCAGCAGTCCGCTAGGGACTAGCGGTAGCACAGATACGCAGTATTTT. Protein: CASSPLGTSGSTDTQYF.

The chain carries TRBV27 and TRBJ1-2, with D possibly being TRBD1 (6 bases). The CDR3 is 17 residues long. Trimming took off 2 bases at V and 4 bases at J, with 20 bases between the two ends. The V gene's germline CDR1 is MNHEY and CDR2 SMNVEV (reference sequence). In DNA form, the CDR3 reads TGTGCCAGCAGTTTAGGCCAGGGGAGACAATTCGGCTATGGCTACACCTTC. This gives the protein CASSLGQGRQFGYGYTF.

The chain carries TRBV10-2 and TRBJ2-7; D perhaps matches TRBD2 (6 bases). V lost 7 bases and J 3 bases, leaving 19 bases between the germline ends. CDR1 and CDR2 (germline): WSHSY, SAAADI. The CDR3 has 15 amino acids. CDR3 nucleotides: TGCGCCAGCATGGCGGGGTTCACAGGATACTACGAGCAGTACTTC. Amino acid sequence: CASMAGFTGYYEQYF.

The chain is built from TRBV11-2 and TRBJ1-2, with 8 nucleotides matching TRBD1. CDR3 length: 14 residues. Per the germline V gene, CDR1 is SGHAT and CDR2 is FQNNGV. The ends lost 5 bases at V and 3 bases at J; junction bases unmatched: 5. In DNA, the CDR3 is TGTGCCAGCAGCCCGGACAGGGCGGACTATGGCTACACCTTC. Protein product: CASSPDRADYGYTF.

This clonotype was picked up a small number of times. The J gene is TRBJ2-3, the V gene TRBV4-1; TRBD2 agrees at 7 bases. The CDR3 covers 17 residues. CDR1 is MGHRA and CDR2 is YSYEKL in the germline V gene. The ends lost 4 bases at V and 4 bases at J; junction bases unmatched: 14. CDR3 in amino acids: CASSLAPGGIFADTQYF. The CDR3 nucleotides read TGCGCCAGCAGCCTAGCGCCGGGAGGTATTTTTGCAGATACGCAGTATTTT.